Below, one T cell receptor beta chain is given with its context. What it binds is unknown. The data were obtained in a study of cytomegalovirus exposure and HLA in healthy donors. Study-level points and caveats: A later analysis found that most CMV-associated TCR beta chains appeared HLA-restricted. Sequence variants that were highly shared formed a cluster that was likely a sequencing artifact. Accurate predictions that matched the HLA-A and HLA-B alleles of most subjects were reportedly made from TCR beta sequences.

This CDR3 contains 15 residues. The V gene lost 7 bases and the J gene lost 5 bases, with 21 bases spanning the gap. Germline loops: CDR1 SGHRS, CDR2 YFSETQ. The PCR employed 60 Vbeta primers together with 13 Jbeta primers. Sequencing used immunoSEQ multiplex PCR; TCRdb keeps in-frame clones, though not all of them. The sample holds about 140,000 clones, 76% seen once. Sequenced sample: PBMCs. V is TRBV5-1 and J is TRBJ2-5; TRBD1 might be the D (6 bases). The receptor's source is a middle-aged man in good health and CMV-seronegative. DNA for the CDR3: TGCGCCAGCGCCCCCGGGACAACCCTTTGGGAGACCCAGTACTTC. It translates to CASAPGTTLWETQYF. Full variable domain (outside the CDR3, taken from reference TRBV5-1 and TRBJ2-5): KAGVTQTPRYLIKTRGQQVTLSCSPISGHRSVSWYQQTPGQGLQFLFEYFSETQRNKGNFPGRFSGRQFSNSRSEMNVSTLELGDSALYLCASAPGTTLWETQYFGPGTRLLVL.